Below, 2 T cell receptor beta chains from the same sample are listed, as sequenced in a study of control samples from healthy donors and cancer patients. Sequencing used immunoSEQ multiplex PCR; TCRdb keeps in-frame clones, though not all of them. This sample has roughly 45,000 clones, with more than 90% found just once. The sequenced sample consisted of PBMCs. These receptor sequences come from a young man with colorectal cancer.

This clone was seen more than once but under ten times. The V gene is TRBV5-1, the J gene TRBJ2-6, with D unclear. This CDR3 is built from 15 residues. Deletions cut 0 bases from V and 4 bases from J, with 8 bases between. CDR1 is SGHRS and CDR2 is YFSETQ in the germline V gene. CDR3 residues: CASSLALGGANVLTF. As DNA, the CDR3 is TGCGCCAGCAGCTTGGCCTTGGGGGGGGCCAACGTCCTGACTTTC.

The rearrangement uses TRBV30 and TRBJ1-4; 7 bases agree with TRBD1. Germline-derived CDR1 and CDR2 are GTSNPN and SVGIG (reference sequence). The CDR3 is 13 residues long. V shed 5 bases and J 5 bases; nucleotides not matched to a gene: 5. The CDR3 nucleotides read TGTGCCTGGCAGGGACAGCCAAATGAAAAACTGTTTTTT. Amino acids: CAWQGQPNEKLFF.